This T cell receptor (beta chain) was retrieved from a study of blood T cells in healthy people across ages. Points from the study as a whole: TCR beta diversity tracked closely with naive T cell percentage.

Trimming took off 0 bases at V and 9 bases at J, with 8 bases between the two ends. CDR3 length: 12 residues. The germline V gene encodes CDR1 SGHRS and CDR2 YFSETQ. Through a sample-barcoded 5' primer and a J-beta primer mix, a second PCR was run for about 6 to 11 cycles. All cDNA molecules were each tagged by a template-switch adaptor with 12 random nucleotides. One entry per CDR3 protein, called by TCRdb with MiXCR from the 5' RACE reads. The sample has approximately 800,000 distinct CDR3 sequences; 20% to 25% are singletons. This clonotype was seen at least ten times. Its antigen remains unidentified. These data were likewise used in another study, on T cells of mothers and their children.

The receptor was isolated from a boy aged 5-17 years in good health. The source material was blood. V usage is TRBV5-1 and J usage is TRBJ2-3, with TRBD2 as a possible D gene (7 bases). Here the CDR3 DNA reads TGCGCCAGCAGCTTGGGCGGGGGCACGCAGTATTTT. Its protein product is CASSLGGGTQYF. The full variable domain, with the rest looked up from reference TRBV5-1 and TRBJ2-3, is KAGVTQTPRYLIKTRGQQVTLSCSPISGHRSVSWYQQTPGQGLQFLFEYFSETQRNKGNFPGRFSGRQFSNSRSEMNVSTLELGDSALYLCASSLGGGTQYFGPGTRLTVL.